The 8 T cell receptor beta chains below all came from one sample that was sequenced in a study of blood T cell repertoires in COVID-19. Some clones are missing from TCRdb's copy, which holds only in-frame ones; the method was immunoSEQ multiplex PCR. The sample includes 60,000 or so clones, around 87% of them seen just once. The sequenced sample was peripheral blood. These receptors all stem from a man between 60 and 70 years old with acute or convalescent COVID-19.

The chain is built from TRBV2 and TRBJ2-3; 8 positions match TRBD2. The germline V gene has CDR1 SNHLY and CDR2 FYNNEI. This CDR3 spans 16 amino acids. V lost 7 bases to trimming and J lost 9 bases; unmatched junction nucleotides: 18. The chain's CDR3 is CASTGGAGGAGETQYF. DNA for the CDR3: TGTGCCAGCACTGGGGGGGCGGGGGGCGCCGGGGAAACGCAGTATTTT.

The chain carries TRBV23-1 and TRBJ1-3, with TRBD1 matching over 8 bases. TRBV23-1 is known as an ORF, though its function is uncertain. The CDR3 loop spans 14 amino acids. CDR3 DNA sequence: TGCGCGACAGGGGCTCCCTACTCTGGAAACACCATATATTTT. Amino acid sequence: CATGAPYSGNTIYF.

The rearrangement joins TRBV7-2 to TRBJ2-3; 12 bases are a match to TRBD2. With 5 bases clipped from V and 9 bases from J, the junction kept 3 bases outside the gene matches. This CDR3 comprises 13 residues. Germline CDR1 SGHTA, CDR2 FQGNSA. The CDR3 DNA sequence: TGTGCCAGCAGCGTACTAGCGGGGGGAACGCAGTATTTT. It codes for CASSVLAGGTQYF.

The chain is built from TRBV27 and TRBJ1-3, with 8 positions matching TRBD1. Trimming at V came to 5 bases and at J to 3 bases, leaving 9 bases not matched to a gene. This CDR3 spans 16 amino acids. Per germline, CDR1 MNHEY and CDR2 SMNVEV (reference sequence). The chain's CDR3 is CASSLQGTGVGNTIYF. DNA of the CDR3: TGTGCCAGCAGTCTCCAAGGGACAGGAGTTGGAAACACCATATATTTT.

This chain joins TRBV11-2 and TRBJ2-4; D remains unclear. Germline V gene sequence: CDR1 SGHAT, CDR2 FQNNGV. Trimming stripped 0 bases from V and 6 bases from J, with 6 bases between. The CDR3 is 13 amino acids. The CDR3 sequence: CASSLESGNIQYF. The CDR3 nucleotides are TGTGCCAGCAGCTTAGAATCAGGAAACATTCAGTACTTC.

V and J are TRBV18 and TRBJ1-1, with D maybe TRBD1 (6 bases). This CDR3 is 16 amino acids long. CDR1 and CDR2 (germline): KGHSH, LQKENI. V lost 0 bases and J lost 2, with 13 bases in between. CDR3: CASSPPNTGINTEAFF. The CDR3, as DNA: TGTGCCAGCTCACCACCGAACACAGGGATAAACACTGAAGCTTTCTTT.

DNA of the CDR3: TGTGCCATCCCGGGACTAGCGGGGATACAAGAGACCCAGTACTTC. Translating gives CAIPGLAGIQETQYF. The chain links TRBV7-8 to TRBJ2-5; 13 bases are shared with TRBD2. There are 15 residues in the CDR3. Trimming took 10 bases from V and 2 from J; bases not matched to a gene: 7. Germline CDR1 reads SGHVS; CDR2 reads FQNEAQ.

This clone appeared a single time. The rearrangement links TRBV10-1 to TRBJ1-5, with D unresolved. In germline, CDR1 is WNHNN, CDR2 SYGVQD (reference sequence). The V end lost 8 bases, the J end lost 4 bases, and 12 bases lay between the germline ends. CDR3 size: 13 residues. This chain's CDR3 is CASSPGWNQPQHF. The CDR3 DNA reads TGCGCCAGCTCACCGGGATGGAATCAGCCCCAGCATTTT.